This TCR beta chain appears in the sequencing data of a study of blood T cell repertoires in COVID-19. Whole-study context: PBMCs, B-cell-depleted T cells, or T cells were the source of the cDNA or gDNA that made up the material.

The authors' processing: Estimated nucleated cell counts came from reference gene primer amplification. Produced via immunoSEQ multiplex PCR; TCRdb's table is partial and in-frame only. The V and J calls and clone size were taken over from that table, and D and trimming were inferred from the DNA. In the table there are about 70,000 clones, around 87% of which are singletons. J gave up 0 bases and V 5 bases, and 10 bases lay outside the gene matches. The CDR3 extends over 17 amino acids. CDR1 and CDR2 from the germline V gene are LNHDA and SQIVND (reference sequence). The clonotype comes from a young woman with acute or convalescent COVID-19. Input material: peripheral blood. The chain recombines TRBV19 with TRBJ1-5, with 7 bases matching TRBD1. The CDR3 loop reads CASSRHLGQTSNQPQHF. CDR3 sequence (DNA): TGTGCCAGTAGTCGTCACTTGGGACAGACTAGCAATCAGCCCCAGCATTTT.